These 27 T cell receptor beta chains originate from one sample sequenced in a study of blood T cell repertoires in COVID-19. TCRdb keeps only in-frame clones here, not all; method: immunoSEQ multiplex PCR. This repertoire shows 70,000 to 95,000 clones, roughly nine tenths found once; its top ten account for approximately 5.2%. The source material was peripheral blood. The receptor set was obtained from a woman older than 75 with active COVID-19.

Concerning this clone: The sample contains more than one DNA sequence encoding this CDR3. This chain uses TRBV7-2 with TRBJ2-2, with TRBD2 as a possible D gene (5 bases). Germline assignment: CDR1 SGHTA and CDR2 FQGNSA. Trimming took 1 base from V and 5 from J, leaving 11 bases between them. This CDR3 is 15 amino acids long. CDR3: CASSLVGRGTGELFF. CDR3 coding DNA: TGTGCCAGCAGCTTAGTTGGGAGAGGAACCGGGGAGCTGTTTTTT.

V gene TRBV10-3 combines with J gene TRBJ2-3, with 7 positions matching TRBD2. CDR1 is ENHRY and CDR2 is SYGVKD in the germline V gene. V shed 6 bases and J 2 bases; nucleotides not matched to a gene: 5. The CDR3 contains 14 residues. CDR3 nucleotides: TGTGCCATCAGCGCTAGCGGATTCACAGATACGCAGTATTTT. The encoded protein is CAISASGFTDTQYF.

The chain links TRBV9 to TRBJ2-5; D gene ambiguous. The length of the CDR3 is 17 residues. Trimming left V 4 bases short and J 1 base short, with 20 bases between. Per the germline V gene, CDR1 is SGDLS and CDR2 is YYNGEE. Here the CDR3 DNA reads TGTGCCAGCAGCCCACGGTCCTTGCTAGAAGGCCAAGAGACCCAGTACTTC. Protein sequence: CASSPRSLLEGQETQYF.

The rearrangement joins TRBV5-4 to TRBJ2-3, with a tentative D call TRBD2 (6 bases). In germline, CDR1 is SGHNT, CDR2 YYREEE (reference sequence). Trimming took 5 bases from V and 2 from J, leaving 18 bases between them. The CDR3 extends over 16 amino acids. For the CDR3, the DNA is TGTGCCAGCAGGAAGGGCGGGACCCTAGACACAGATACGCAGTATTTT. It yields the protein CASRKGGTLDTDTQYF.

Only one count was recorded for this clone. The gene calls are TRBV2 and TRBJ2-7; D not certain. CDR3 length: 13 residues. Trimming pared 1 base from V and 4 bases from J, leaving 8 bases between. CDR1 and CDR2 from the germline V gene are SNHLY and FYNNEI. This chain's CDR3 is CASSEVSSYEQYF. For the CDR3, the DNA is TGTGCCAGCAGTGAAGTCTCTAGTTACGAGCAGTACTTC.

This clone appeared a single time. The chain joins TRBV6-4 to TRBJ2-3, with D perhaps TRBD2 (6 bases). Germline lookup yields CDR1 MRHNA and CDR2 SNTAGT. The CDR3 contains 16 residues. V was clipped by 6 bases and J by 2 bases, with 18 bases between them. CDR3 DNA: TGTGCCAGCAGCCGCAGGGCGGGGTTAACCACAGATACGCAGTATTTT. Residues: CASSRRAGLTTDTQYF.

The rearrangement uses TRBV5-1 and TRBJ2-2, with 7 positions matching TRBD1. The germline CDR1 and CDR2 sequences are SGHRS and YFSETQ. The J segment lost 6 bases and the V segment lost 3 bases, leaving 5 bases of the junction unmatched. This CDR3 is built from 14 residues. The CDR3 nucleotides read TGCGCCAGCAGCTGGGACAGTGCCCCCGGGGAGCTGTTTTTT. Translated: CASSWDSAPGELFF.

This chain uses TRBV9 with TRBJ2-1; 15 nucleotides line up with TRBD2. CDR1 SGDLS and CDR2 YYNGEE come from the germline V gene. Losses at the gene ends were 2 bases for V and 0 bases for J; bases not matched to a gene: 6. This CDR3 region has 19 residues. In DNA form, the CDR3 reads TGTGCCAGCAGCGTCGGACTAGCGGGAGGGGAGAGCTCCTACAATGAGCAGTTCTTC. It codes for CASSVGLAGGESSYNEQFF.

V gene TRBV5-1 combines with J gene TRBJ2-1; 8 bases fit TRBD1. The CDR3 loop spans 16 amino acids. Germline values: CDR1 SGHRS, CDR2 YFSETQ. After removal of 4 bases from V and 9 bases from J, the junction contained 15 bases not matched to a gene. This CDR3 is CASSRTSDRGSVEQFF. The CDR3 DNA follows: TGCGCCAGCAGCCGTACGTCCGACAGGGGTTCGGTTGAGCAGTTCTTC.

CDR3: CASRGQGGFVETQYF. CDR3 bases: TGTGCCAGCAGGGGACAGGGGGGCTTCGTAGAGACCCAGTACTTC. The gene calls are TRBV28 and TRBJ2-5; 11 nucleotides line up with TRBD1. The CDR3 is made up of 15 amino acids. J was trimmed by 4 bases and V by 6 bases; bases with no gene match: 7. Per germline, CDR1 MDHEN and CDR2 SYDVKM.

This sequence joins TRBV11-1 and TRBJ2-2; 9 bases line up with TRBD2. Germline CDR1 is SGHAT and CDR2 is FQDESV (reference sequence). The CDR3 has 15 amino acids. V dropped 5 bases and J dropped 7; count of bases not matched to a gene: 8. Written as DNA, the CDR3 is TGTGCCAGCAGCCCCCTAGCGGGAACGGACGGGGAGCTGTTTTTT. Protein sequence: CASSPLAGTDGELFF.

V is TRBV7-2 and J is TRBJ2-2; 7 positions agree with TRBD2. The germline gives CDR1 SGHTA, CDR2 FQGNSA. This CDR3 is 15 amino acids long. The V and J ends lost 7 bases and 3 bases, in that order; junction bases with no gene match: 8. The CDR3 reads CASTVSSGYTGELFF. CDR3 bases: TGTGCCAGCACCGTCTCTAGCGGCTACACCGGGGAGCTGTTTTTT.

The chain joins TRBV14 to TRBJ2-3; possible D gene TRBD2, 5 bases. Germline values: CDR1 SGHDN, CDR2 FVKESK. V lost 3 bases to trimming and J lost 4 bases, with 14 bases between them. This CDR3 contains 15 residues. The DNA of the CDR3 is TGTGCCAGCAGCCAGGCGTTGGCGGGCTCAGATACGCAGTATTTT. It translates to CASSQALAGSDTQYF.

This clone appeared once. The V gene is TRBV14, the J gene TRBJ2-1; weak D call: TRBD2 (6 bases). The ends were cut back, 4 bases at V and 5 bases at J, with 15 bases in the middle. The CDR3 covers 15 residues. The germline gives CDR1 SGHDN, CDR2 FVKESK. The CDR3 DNA sequence: TGTGCCAGCAGCCGACTTGGCGGGAACCACAATGAGCAGTTCTTC. Amino acids: CASSRLGGNHNEQFF.

The J gene is TRBJ2-1, the V gene TRBV29-1, with D possibly TRBD1 on 6 matching bases. Germline values: CDR1 SQVTM, CDR2 ANQGSEA. CDR3 length equals 11 residues. V was pared by 8 bases and J by 6 bases, with 11 bases between. CDR3 DNA: TGCAGCTCATCCAGGGGCAATGAGCAGTTCTTC. It is translated as CSSSRGNEQFF.

The CDR3 region is CASSPDRAGNTIYF. CDR3 bases: TGCGCCAGCAGCCCGGACAGGGCTGGAAACACCATATATTTT. The chain is built from TRBV5-1 and TRBJ1-3; TRBD1 matches 8 bases. The germline V gene has CDR1 SGHRS and CDR2 YFSETQ. The CDR3 loop spans 14 amino acids. The V gene end was trimmed by 4 bases and the J gene end by 2 bases; junction bases not matched to a gene: 2.

The chain joins TRBV10-2 to TRBJ1-6, with 12 bases lining up with TRBD1. The CDR3 sequence is 14 residues long. Germline-derived CDR1 and CDR2 are WSHSY and SAAADI. The junction had 2 bases not matched to a gene; V was cut back by 7 bases and J by 7 bases. CDR3 in DNA: TGCGCCAGCACCGGGACAGGGGGCAATTCACCCCTCCACTTT. This codes for CASTGTGGNSPLHF.

V gene TRBV5-4 combines with J gene TRBJ2-5, with 8 bases matching TRBD1. Germline assignment: CDR1 SGHNT and CDR2 YYREEE (reference sequence). The CDR3 runs to 14 residues. Losses at the gene ends were 7 bases for V and 4 bases for J; bases not matched to a gene: 9. Written as DNA, the CDR3 is TGTGCCAGCTGGAGACAGGGGATTGGAGAGACCCAGTACTTC. Its protein product is CASWRQGIGETQYF.

The chain is built from TRBV11-3 and TRBJ2-2, with D possibly matching TRBD1 (6 bases). The CDR3 is 14 residues long. The V gene lost 5 bases and the J gene lost 3 bases, with 10 bases spanning the gap. Germline CDR1 is SGHNT and CDR2 is YENEEA. The CDR3 DNA follows: TGTGCCAGCAGCCAAGGACAGTACACCGGGGAGCTGTTTTTT. As protein: CASSQGQYTGELFF.

The V gene is TRBV5-4, the J gene TRBJ2-2; 10 bases map to TRBD2. The CDR3 extends over 17 amino acids. J was trimmed by 3 bases and V by 4 bases; bases with no gene match: 9. In germline, CDR1 is SGHNT, CDR2 YYREEE (reference sequence). CDR3 amino acids: CASSDGLAEKYTGELFF. DNA for the CDR3: TGTGCCAGCAGCGACGGACTAGCGGAGAAATACACCGGGGAGCTGTTTTTT.

The chain joins TRBV15 to TRBJ1-2; 9 positions match TRBD1. The CDR3 length is 17 residues. The V gene's germline CDR1 is LNHNV and CDR2 YYDKDF (reference sequence). The ends lost 3 bases at V and 0 bases at J; junction bases unmatched: 8. CDR3 coding DNA: TGTGCCACCAGCAGCCCGGGACAGGGCCCACCTAACTATGGCTACACCTTC. Protein product: CATSSPGQGPPNYGYTF.

The chain recombines TRBV9 with TRBJ1-4; possibly TRBD1 for D (5 bases). V lost 3 bases to trimming and J lost 8 bases, with 17 bases between them. The germline V gene encodes CDR1 SGDLS and CDR2 YYNGEE. The length of the CDR3 is 15 residues. CDR3 amino acids: CASSAGQVYREKLFF. CDR3 DNA sequence: TGTGCCAGCAGCGCCGGACAAGTCTATAGGGAAAAACTGTTTTTT.

The chain is built from TRBV6-6 and TRBJ1-1; D gene ambiguous. CDR3 size: 14 residues. Deletions cut 6 bases from V and 3 bases from J, with 14 bases between. Per germline, CDR1 MNHNY and CDR2 SVGAGI (reference sequence). The CDR3 is CASRPRFSDTEAFF. DNA of the CDR3: TGTGCCAGCAGACCGCGGTTTTCCGACACTGAAGCTTTCTTT.

This clone was detected a few times. The chain joins TRBV6-2 or TRBV6-3 to TRBJ1-2, with 11 nucleotides matching TRBD1. The CDR3 sequence is 15 residues long. The germline gives CDR1 MNHEY, CDR2 SVGEGT. Germline trimming cut 0 bases from V and 8 bases from J; bases unmatched to any gene: 5. CDR3 sequence: CASSYSDRGRIGYTF. CDR3 DNA sequence: TGTGCCAGCAGTTACTCGGACAGGGGGCGCATCGGCTACACCTTC.

The CDR3 bases are TGTGCCAGTAGTATGGCTCTAGCGGGAGGGCAAAACATTCAGTACTTC. Translated, it gives CASSMALAGGQNIQYF. The chain has TRBV19 and TRBJ2-4; TRBD2 matches at 12 bases. Trimming took 3 bases from V and 5 from J; bases not matched to a gene: 5. CDR3 length: 16 amino acids. Germline V gives CDR1 LNHDA, CDR2 SQIVND (reference sequence).

The chain employs TRBV18 and TRBJ2-3, with D uncertain. In germline, CDR1 is KGHSH, CDR2 LQKENI. There are 12 residues in the CDR3. V was cut by 5 bases and J by 5 bases, with 8 bases left in between. The CDR3 loop is CASSSSGDTQYF. CDR3 nucleotide sequence: TGTGCCAGCTCATCGTCGGGAGATACGCAGTATTTT. The full variable domain, its missing parts supplied by reference TRBV18 and TRBJ2-3, is NAGVMQNPRHLVRRRGQEARLRCSPMKGHSHVYWYRQLPEEGLKFMVYLQKENIIDESGMPKERFSAEFPKEGPSILRIQQVVRGDSAAYFCASSSSGDTQYFGPGTRLTVL.

The chain couples TRBV4-2 to TRBJ2-2, with D perhaps matching TRBD2 (6 bases). The CDR3 consists of 14 residues. Germline V gene lookup returns CDR1 LGHNA and CDR2 YNFKEQ. Trimming shortened V by 4 bases and J by 4 bases, and 10 bases separated the two germline ends. The CDR3 loop reads CASSRGVVTGELFF. In nucleotides, the CDR3 is TGTGCCAGCAGCCGGGGGGTGGTCACCGGGGAGCTGTTTTTT.